This TCR beta chain was documented in a study of T cell responses to AZD1222 COVID-19 vaccine. The CDR3 is made up of 14 amino acids. The ends lost 5 bases at V and 3 bases at J; junction bases unmatched: 6. The germline gives CDR1 SGHTA, CDR2 FQGNSA. The data were produced by immunoSEQ multiplex PCR, yet TCRdb's version contains in-frame clones alone and is incomplete. Of 150,000 or so clones listed, roughly nine tenths are singletons. The V call is TRBV7-2, the J call TRBJ2-7; TRBD1 matches at 8 bases. The source of this sequence is an adult in good health. Material: peripheral blood, obtained on day 0 of AZD1222 vaccination. CDR3 nucleotide sequence: TGTGCCAGCAGCCCGCGACAGGGGATCTACGAGCAGTACTTC. Translated, it gives CASSPRQGIYEQYF.